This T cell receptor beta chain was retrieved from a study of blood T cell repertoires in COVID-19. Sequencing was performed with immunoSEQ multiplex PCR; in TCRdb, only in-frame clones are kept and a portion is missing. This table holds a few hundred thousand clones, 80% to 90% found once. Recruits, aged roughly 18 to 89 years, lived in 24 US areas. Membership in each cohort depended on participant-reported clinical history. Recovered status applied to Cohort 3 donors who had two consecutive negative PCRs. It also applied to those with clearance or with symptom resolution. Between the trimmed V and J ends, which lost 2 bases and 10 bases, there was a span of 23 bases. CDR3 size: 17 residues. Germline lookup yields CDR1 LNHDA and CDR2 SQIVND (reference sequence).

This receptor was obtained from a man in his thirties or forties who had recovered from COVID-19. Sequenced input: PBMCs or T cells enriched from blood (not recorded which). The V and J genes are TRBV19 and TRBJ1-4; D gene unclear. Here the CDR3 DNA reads TGTGCCAGTAGTATAAGCGCGGGCCGGGGAATTACGGGAAAACTGTTTTTT. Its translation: CASSISAGRGITGKLFF. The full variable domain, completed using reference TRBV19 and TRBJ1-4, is DGGITQSPKYLFRKEGQNVTLSCEQNLNHDAMYWYRQDPGQGLRLIYYSQIVNDFQKGDIAEGYSVSREKKESFPLTVTSAQKNPTAFYLCASSISAGRGITGKLFFGSGTQLSVL.